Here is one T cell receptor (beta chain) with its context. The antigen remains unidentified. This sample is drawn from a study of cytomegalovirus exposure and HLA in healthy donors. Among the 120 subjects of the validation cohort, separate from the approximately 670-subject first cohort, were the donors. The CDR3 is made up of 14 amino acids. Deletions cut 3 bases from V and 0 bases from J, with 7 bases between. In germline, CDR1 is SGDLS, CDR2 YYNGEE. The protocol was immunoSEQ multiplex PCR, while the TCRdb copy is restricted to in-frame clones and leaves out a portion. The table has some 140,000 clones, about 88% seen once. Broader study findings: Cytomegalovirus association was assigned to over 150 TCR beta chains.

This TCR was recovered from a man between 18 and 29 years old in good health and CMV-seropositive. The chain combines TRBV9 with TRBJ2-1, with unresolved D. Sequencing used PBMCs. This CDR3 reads CASSGLPSYNEQFF. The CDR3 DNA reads TGTGCCAGCAGCGGCCTACCCTCCTACAATGAGCAGTTCTTC.